These T cell receptor beta chains were read from a single sample in a study of Ad26.COV2.S vaccination and SARS-CoV-2 variants. TCRdb's copy holds only in-frame clones and misses some; the assay was immunoSEQ multiplex PCR. The profile covers about 440,000 clones, with around 90% appearing a single time and approximately 4.3% taken by the ten largest. The sequencing used peripheral blood, collected in a trial of Ad26.COV2.S vaccine versus placebo. The receptors originated from a person aged 18-60 years who received the Ad26.COV2.S COVID-19 vaccine or a placebo. Each CDR3 is given with its conserved first and last residue. The D gene is left open where the match is weak. Clone size appears in some rows only: once, few, many, or a class for an expanded clone.

clone size	D gene	V gene	J gene	CDR3 DNA	CDR3 protein
-	TRBD2	TRBV19	TRBJ2-5	TGTGCCAGTAGTATAGGAGGTCGGGGGGAAGTTTTTGAGACCCAGTACTTC	CASSIGGRGEVFETQYF
-	-	TRBV5-8	TRBJ1-5	TGTGCCAGCAGTCAGGGAATGGGCAATCAGCCCCAGCATTTT	CASSQGMGNQPQHF
-	-	TRBV6-2/TRBV6-3	TRBJ2-3	TGTGCCAGCAGTTACTCGATAACTAACACAGATACGCAGTATTTT	CASSYSITNTDTQYF
-	-	TRBV5-6	TRBJ2-3	TGTGCCAGCCAGCGACTGGGCACAGATACGCAGTATTTT	CASQRLGTDTQYF
-	-	TRBV13	TRBJ1-6	TGTGCCAGCAGCTTATCACGCGTTAATTCACCCCTCCACTTT	CASSLSRVNSPLHF
-	TRBD1	TRBV5-4	TRBJ1-1	TGTGCCAGCAGCTTGGGGGTGGGGACAGGGAGCGCTGAAGCTTTCTTT	CASSLGVGTGSAEAFF
-	-	TRBV6-2/TRBV6-3	TRBJ2-3	TGTGCCAGCAGTTGGAGGGCCGCGGGCACAGATACGCAGTATTTT	CASSWRAAGTDTQYF
-	TRBD1	TRBV5-6	TRBJ2-5	TGTGCCAGCAGCACCGGGACAGGGTGGCAAGAGACCCAGTACTTC	CASSTGTGWQETQYF
-	TRBD1	TRBV19	TRBJ2-6	TGTGCCAGTAGTATAGCACGGGTCGGGACAGTTACATCTGGGGCCAACGTCCTGACTTTC	CASSIARVGTVTSGANVLTF
-	TRBD2	TRBV4-2	TRBJ2-7	TGTGCCAGCAGCCAAGATGTGCTAGCGGGGGGGGTCTATGTCGAGCAGTACTTC	CASSQDVLAGGVYVEQYF
-	TRBD1	TRBV4-3	TRBJ1-2	TGCGCCAGCAGCCAAGAAGTTCGAGAGGGGGCGGATGGCTACACCTTC	CASSQEVREGADGYTF
-	TRBD2	TRBV29-1	TRBJ2-1	TGCAGCGTTGAAAAGGGGACTAGCGGGAGTTACAATGAGCAGTTCTTC	CSVEKGTSGSYNEQFF
-	TRBD2	TRBV27	TRBJ2-3	TGTGCCAGCAGTTTGATAGCGGGAGCGATTAGGGGCACAGATACGCAGTATTTT	CASSLIAGAIRGTDTQYF
few	TRBD1	TRBV28	TRBJ2-7	TGTGCCAGCAGGCGACGACAGGGCACCACCTACGAGCAGTACTTC	CASRRRQGTTYEQYF
-	-	TRBV11-2	TRBJ2-7	TGTGCCAGCAGCTTAGTGAGCGGATCCTACGAGCAGTACTTC	CASSLVSGSYEQYF
-	TRBD1	TRBV3-1/TRBV3-2	TRBJ1-6	TGTGCCAGCAGCCAAGGGACAGGGTTTAATTCACCCCTCCACTTT	CASSQGTGFNSPLHF
-	TRBD2	TRBV5-6	TRBJ2-1	TGTGCCAGCAGCGCGGTGGGGATAGCGGGAGGGCTGGTCAATGAGCAGTTCTTC	CASSAVGIAGGLVNEQFF
-	-	TRBV14	TRBJ2-7	TGTGCCAGCAGCCAAATTACTGCATCCTACGAGCAGTACTTC	CASSQITASYEQYF
-	-	TRBV6-5	TRBJ1-3	TGTGCCAGCAGTTCGAGTCGGAACTCTGGAAACACCATATATTTT	CASSSSRNSGNTIYF
once	-	TRBV15	TRBJ1-1	TGTGCCACCAGCAGCTTGAACACTGAAGCTTTCTTT	CATSSLNTEAFF
-	-	TRBV29-1	TRBJ2-3	TGCAGCGTTTGTCGGGGCGACACAGATACGCAGTATTTT	CSVCRGDTDTQYF
-	-	TRBV5-1	TRBJ2-2	TGCGCCAGCAGCTCTGAGAACACCGGGGAGCTGTTTTTT	CASSSENTGELFF
-	-	TRBV19	TRBJ2-3	TGTGCCAGTAAATCGGGGGCGCGTGATACGCAGTATTTT	CASKSGARDTQYF
-	TRBD2	TRBV5-1	TRBJ2-1	TGCGCCAGCAGCTTACGCTATCTAGCGGCGAGAAGCAATGAGCAGTTCTTC	CASSLRYLAARSNEQFF
-	-	TRBV6-2/TRBV6-3	TRBJ2-7	TGTGCCAGCAGCGACCCTAACCCTTACGAGCAGTACTTC	CASSDPNPYEQYF
-	TRBD1	TRBV28	TRBJ2-7	TGTGCCAGCTACCTGACCGGGACAGGGGCTCCCAAGCAGTACTTC	CASYLTGTGAPKQYF
-	TRBD1	TRBV6-4	TRBJ2-3	TGTGCCAGCAGTGACTCGGAAGGGGGCGGCACAGATACGCAGTATTTT	CASSDSEGGGTDTQYF
-	TRBD1	TRBV19	TRBJ2-3	TGTGCCAGTAGTCAGGGGGCCCTCACAGATACGCAGTATTTT	CASSQGALTDTQYF
few	-	TRBV19	TRBJ2-7	TGTGCCAGTAGTTCTGGACTACACTACGAGCAGTACTTC	CASSSGLHYEQYF
-	-	TRBV11-3	TRBJ2-2	TGTGCCAGCAGCTTGTTTGGGGATACCGGGGAGCTGTTTTTT	CASSLFGDTGELFF
-	TRBD2	TRBV28	TRBJ2-3	TGTGCCAGCAGTTTGACGGACAGGGAAGGACTAGCGGGAGGCGCCTTAGATACGCAGTATTTT	CASSLTDREGLAGGALDTQYF
once	-	TRBV5-1	TRBJ2-7	TGCGCCAGCAGCTTCGGGGACACAAGGAGCTCCTACGAGCAGTACTTC	CASSFGDTRSSYEQYF
few	-	TRBV9	TRBJ2-2	TGTGCCAGCAGCGTAGGTCCGGGTTACACCGGGGAGCTGTTTTTT	CASSVGPGYTGELFF
-	TRBD1	TRBV6-6	TRBJ2-3	TGTGCCAGCAGTCTCGCCCTTAGGCAGGGGGCGGCAGATACGCAGTATTTT	CASSLALRQGAADTQYF
-	-	TRBV7-9	TRBJ1-3	TGTGCCAGCAGCTTGCACCAATCTGGAAACACCATATATTTT	CASSLHQSGNTIYF
-	TRBD2	TRBV5-1	TRBJ2-3	TGCGCCAGCAGCCCGGCCCTAGCGGGGAACACAGATACGCAGTATTTT	CASSPALAGNTDTQYF
-	TRBD1	TRBV5-5	TRBJ2-3	TGTGCCAGCAGCCCGTGGACAGGGAGCACAGATACGCAGTATTTT	CASSPWTGSTDTQYF
-	-	TRBV6-2/TRBV6-3	TRBJ2-3	TGTGCCAGCAGTTACATTACCGGCAGAGATACGCAGTATTTT	CASSYITGRDTQYF
-	TRBD1	TRBV28	TRBJ1-1	TGTGCCAGCACCTATGGGGGACAGACTTTGAACACTGAAGCTTTCTTT	CASTYGGQTLNTEAFF
-	-	TRBV5-4	TRBJ2-5	TGTGCCAGCAGCTTGGATGTGCGGTCCCAAGAGACCCAGTACTTC	CASSLDVRSQETQYF
-	-	TRBV5-1	TRBJ2-5	TGCGCCAGCAGCTTGATCATCTCTAGCGTAGGCCCCGGTAGCGTGGAGACCCAGTACTTC	CASSLIISSVGPGSVETQYF
-	-	TRBV19	TRBJ1-6	TGTGCCAGTGGACAGAGGGGATCACCCCTCCACTTT	CASGQRGSPLHF
few	TRBD1	TRBV3-1/TRBV3-2	TRBJ1-2	TGTGCCAGCAGCAGCACCGACAGGGGAAACTATGGCTACACCTTC	CASSSTDRGNYGYTF
-	TRBD1	TRBV5-8	TRBJ2-5	TGTGCCAGCAGCTTGAGACAGGGGCCCCCCCAAGAGACCCAGTACTTC	CASSLRQGPPQETQYF
-	-	TRBV7-9	TRBJ1-4	TGTGCCAGCAGCTTAATGGGTGATGCAACTAATGAAAAACTGTTTTTT	CASSLMGDATNEKLFF
-	TRBD2	TRBV5-6	TRBJ2-1	TGTGCCAGCAGCCTCCGGACTAGCGGGCATTACAATGAGCAGTTCTTC	CASSLRTSGHYNEQFF
-	-	TRBV6-5	TRBJ2-1	TGTGCCAGCAGTCGCGGGACCCATAGGGGCGATGAGCAGTTCTTC	CASSRGTHRGDEQFF
few	-	TRBV27	TRBJ1-1	TGTGCCAGCAGTTTCGGAAGTTCCTGGCGTAACACTGAAGCTTTCTTT	CASSFGSSWRNTEAFF
many	TRBD2	TRBV6-4	TRBJ2-3	TGTGCCAGCAGCATTAGCGGGGGGAACACAGATACGCAGTATTTT	CASSISGGNTDTQYF
-	TRBD2	TRBV12-5	TRBJ2-5	TGTGCTAGTGGTTTGACTCTAGCGGGAGGGGGTCAAGAGACCCAGTACTTC	CASGLTLAGGGQETQYF
-	-	TRBV28	TRBJ1-6	TGTGCCAGCAGTTCCAGATACAGGGATGGTAATTCACCCCTCCACTTT	CASSSRYRDGNSPLHF
-	TRBD2	TRBV20-1	TRBJ2-7	TGCAGTGCTAGTAGCGGGACTAGCTCCTACGAGCAGTACTTC	CSASSGTSSYEQYF
-	-	TRBV9	TRBJ2-3	TGTGCCAGCAGCATTGGACAGAAAGCGAAAGAATCTAGCACAGATACGCAGTATTTT	CASSIGQKAKESSTDTQYF
-	-	TRBV24-1	TRBJ1-2	TGTGCCACCAGTGACCCAGACAGGAGTGGCTACACCTTC	CATSDPDRSGYTF
-	TRBD2	TRBV7-9	TRBJ2-3	TGTGCCAGCAGCCCCCCCGGCGGGAGCGGGAGCACAGATACGCAGTATTTT	CASSPPGGSGSTDTQYF
few	TRBD2	TRBV2	TRBJ2-3	TGTGCCAGCATTGTTAAGCGGGAGTCCGGAGATACGCAGTATTTT	CASIVKRESGDTQYF
-	TRBD1	TRBV2	TRBJ2-1	TGTGCCAGCAGGACGGACAGGGGTAGCAACAATGAGCAGTTCTTC	CASRTDRGSNNEQFF
-	TRBD2	TRBV6-2/TRBV6-3	TRBJ2-5	TGTGCCAGCAGTTACTCGATTTGGGCGGGAGGGCCGGTAGAGACCCAGTACTTC	CASSYSIWAGGPVETQYF